The text below deals with one T cell receptor beta chain. The entry originates in a study of OX40 agonist ivuxolimab in advanced cancers. Study context: With ivuxolimab, an agonistic anti-OX40 (CD134) antibody, patients were treated. Past anti-PD-1, anti-PD-L1 or anti-CTLA-4 therapy was accepted, and approximately 37% had received some.

Sequencing was performed with immunoSEQ multiplex PCR; in TCRdb, only in-frame clones are kept and a portion is missing. The table includes 50,000 to 75,000 clones, approximately 88% detected once. CDR1 and CDR2 (germline): MNHNY, SVGAGI (reference sequence). There are 11 residues in the CDR3. V dropped 8 bases and J dropped 9 bases, with 11 bases sitting between them. This specimen consisted of CD4+ or CD8+ T cells sorted from blood, obtained in a trial of the OX40 agonist ivuxolimab. The receptor was isolated from an adult with an advanced solid tumor such as melanoma, head and neck, liver or kidney cancer. This sequence joins TRBV6-6 and TRBJ2-1, with D maybe TRBD1 (6 bases). The CDR3 sequence is CASGTGTEQFF. The CDR3 region has the DNA TGTGCCAGCGGCACAGGGACTGAGCAGTTCTTC.